Listed here are 23 T cell receptor beta chains from one sample, sequenced in a study of Ad26.COV2.S vaccination and SARS-CoV-2 variants. Method: immunoSEQ multiplex PCR; TCRdb's copy keeps in-frame clones and lacks some. This sample has around 370,000 clones, with roughly 85% found just once. Noted treatment: about 20 received Ad26.COV2.S at low or high dose, single or two shots; roughly 5 received placebo; per-sample allocation not given. Following the first vaccine or placebo injection, samples were taken on day 63. The sequences come from peripheral blood, collected in a trial of Ad26.COV2.S vaccine versus placebo. These TCRs come from a person between 18 and 59 years old who received the Ad26.COV2.S COVID-19 vaccine or a placebo.

The V and J genes are TRBV9 and TRBJ2-7, with D possibly matching TRBD1 (5 bases). Trimming cost V 0 bases and J 2 bases, with 15 bases left between them. Per the germline V gene, CDR1 is SGDLS and CDR2 is YYNGEE. This CDR3 is 16 amino acids long. The CDR3 nucleotides are TGTGCCAGCAGCGTAGCCGTCCAAGGGGCCCCCTACGAGCAGTACTTC. Protein product: CASSVAVQGAPYEQYF.

This chain joins TRBV3-1 (or the pseudogene TRBV3-2) and TRBJ2-2, with TRBD1 identical over 7 bases. The V gene end was trimmed by 1 base and the J gene end by 8 bases; junction bases not matched to a gene: 4. The CDR3 is 14 residues long. Germline V gene data show CDR1 as LGHDT and CDR2 as YNNKEL (reference sequence). CDR3 loop: CASSQGTGEGELFF. The CDR3 DNA sequence: TGTGCCAGCAGCCAAGGAACAGGGGAAGGGGAGCTGTTTTTT.

The V call is TRBV7-2, the J call TRBJ2-7; D is perhaps TRBD1 (6 bases). The CDR3 covers 14 residues. V lost 5 bases and J lost 3, with 14 bases in between. Germline V gives CDR1 SGHTA, CDR2 FQGNSA. As DNA, the CDR3 is TGTGCCAGCAGCCATACTAGGACAGACTACGAGCAGTACTTC. Translation gives CASSHTRTDYEQYF. The variable domain in full, with the rest retrieved from reference TRBV7-2 and TRBJ2-7, is GAGVSQSPSNKVTEKGKDVELRCDPISGHTALYWYRQSLGQGLEFLIYFQGNSAPDKSGLPSDRFSAERTGGSVSTLTIQRTQQEDSAVYLCASSHTRTDYEQYFGPGTRLTVT.

The chain couples TRBV7-9 to TRBJ2-2; D unresolved. The ends were cut back, 3 bases at V and 4 bases at J, with 9 bases in the middle. There are 14 residues in the CDR3. The germline V gene has CDR1 SEHNR and CDR2 FQNEAQ (reference sequence). CDR3 bases: TGTGCCAGCAGCTTGGATTCCCTCACCGGGGAGCTGTTTTTT. The encoded protein is CASSLDSLTGELFF.

V gene TRBV6-5 combines with J gene TRBJ2-7; 7 positions match TRBD2. Losses at the gene ends were 0 bases for V and 5 bases for J; bases not matched to a gene: 4. The CDR3 loop spans 14 amino acids. Germline V gene data show CDR1 as MNHEY and CDR2 as SVGAGI. CDR3 residues: CASSYSRGGNEQYF. DNA for the CDR3: TGTGCCAGCAGTTACTCTCGGGGAGGGAACGAGCAGTACTTC.

CDR3 coding DNA: TGTGCCAGCAGTTACGAGGTACTCAGGGGGGCTGACTACGAGCAGTACTTC. This codes for CASSYEVLRGADYEQYF. The V and J genes are TRBV6-2 or TRBV6-3 and TRBJ2-7; a weak D match, TRBD1 (7 bases). The V and J ends lost 2 bases and 3 bases respectively, with 20 bases between them. Germline V CDR1 and CDR2: MNHEY, SVGEGT. The CDR3 contains 17 residues.

This chain connects TRBV7-7 to TRBJ2-5; D unclear. This CDR3 region has 14 residues. Germline V lookup: CDR1 SSHAT, CDR2 FNYEAQ (reference sequence). Trimming cost V 2 bases and J 5 bases, with 12 bases left between them. The CDR3 protein is CASSLSGSSETQYF. The CDR3 DNA follows: TGTGCCAGCAGCTTATCCGGATCCTCTGAGACCCAGTACTTC.

This chain links TRBV5-8 with TRBJ2-7, with 10 bases matching TRBD1. Germline lookup yields CDR1 SGHTS and CDR2 YDEGEE. CDR3 length equals 14 residues. Unmatched junction bases numbered 6, after V lost 6 bases and J lost 3 bases. CDR3 region: CASKIRDRGYEQYF. In DNA, the CDR3 is TGTGCCAGCAAAATCCGGGACAGGGGCTACGAGCAGTACTTC.

The rearrangement joins TRBV12-3 or TRBV12-4 to TRBJ2-7; D not resolved. The CDR3 is 11 amino acids. Between the trimmed V and J ends, which lost 1 base and 12 bases, there was a span of 10 bases. The CDR3 bases are TGTGCCAGCAGTTTAGGCTCGGTTCGGTACTTC. Its translation is CASSLGSVRYF.

This chain's CDR3 is CASSLAGNQETQYF. As DNA, the CDR3 is TGTGCCAGCAGCTTGGCGGGGAACCAAGAGACCCAGTACTTC. J is TRBJ2-5 and V is TRBV5-4; D might be TRBD2 (5 bases). The CDR3 length is 14 residues. V shed 0 bases and J shed 0 bases, with 6 bases lying between them. The V gene's germline CDR1 is SGHNT and CDR2 YYREEE (reference sequence).

With regard to this clone: Compared with germline, one end of the junction differs, possibly owing to a read error. The chain has TRBV3-1 (or the pseudogene TRBV3-2) and TRBJ1-2, with no clear D. From germline, CDR1 is LGHDT and CDR2 YNNKEL (reference sequence). The CDR3 totals 11 residues. This CDR3 reads CPNSANFGYTF. As DNA, the CDR3 is TGTCCCAACTCAGCTAACTTTGGCTACACCTTC.

The chain has TRBV19 and TRBJ1-2; tentative D call: TRBD1 (5 bases). Germline V CDR1 and CDR2: LNHDA, SQIVND (reference sequence). V was trimmed by 7 bases and J by 4 bases, leaving 13 bases between them. The length of the CDR3 is 13 residues. In DNA, the CDR3 is TGTGCCAGTACTCGACAGTTAACCTATGGCTACACCTTC. It codes for CASTRQLTYGYTF.

The chain combines TRBV2 with TRBJ2-7; perhaps D is TRBD1 or TRBD2 (7 bases each). Per germline, CDR1 SNHLY and CDR2 FYNNEI. CDR3 length equals 19 residues. V was cut by 5 bases and J by 0 bases, with 26 bases left in between. CDR3 in DNA: TGTGCCAGCAGTAAGCCTGGGGAGGGGGCCTTTCTGAGCTCCTACGAGCAGTACTTC. It yields the protein CASSKPGEGAFLSSYEQYF.

The chain is built from TRBV3-1 (or the pseudogene TRBV3-2) and TRBJ2-1; 7 bases are a match to TRBD2. V shed 2 bases, J shed 8 bases, and the junction held 15 bases outside the gene matches. The CDR3 length is 17 residues. From germline, CDR1 is LGHDT and CDR2 YNNKEL (reference sequence). The chain's CDR3 is CASSQRTGLWDSDEQFF. CDR3 DNA: TGTGCCAGCAGCCAACGGACGGGACTATGGGATTCAGATGAGCAGTTCTTC.

The chain carries TRBV5-1 and TRBJ2-2; 9 bases match TRBD2. The CDR3 covers 21 residues. Germline CDR1 is SGHRS and CDR2 is YFSETQ. J was trimmed by 5 bases and V by 0 bases; bases with no gene match: 20. CDR3 bases: TGCGCCAGCAGCTTGGTAGGGGGCCCAGCCCGGGGACTAGCAGATACCGGGGAGCTGTTTTTT. Protein sequence: CASSLVGGPARGLADTGELFF. Filled out from reference TRBV5-1 and TRBJ2-2, the complete variable domain reads KAGVTQTPRYLIKTRGQQVTLSCSPISGHRSVSWYQQTPGQGLQFLFEYFSETQRNKGNFPGRFSGRQFSNSRSEMNVSTLELGDSALYLCASSLVGGPARGLADTGELFFGEGSRLTVL.

This chain links TRBV5-1 with TRBJ2-3; 13 nucleotides agree with TRBD2. This CDR3 has 17 amino acids. Germline V gene sequence: CDR1 SGHRS, CDR2 YFSETQ. V lost 8 bases, J lost 3 bases, and 12 bases stayed unmatched. CDR3 coding DNA: TGCGCCAGTACCCCGGGACTAGCGGGATTCTATACAGATACGCAGTATTTT. This translates into CASTPGLAGFYTDTQYF.

J is TRBJ2-1 and V is TRBV13; D is undetermined. Germline V gene sequence: CDR1 PRHDT, CDR2 FYEKMQ (reference sequence). Trimming took 0 bases from V and 2 from J, leaving 8 bases between them. The CDR3 extends over 15 amino acids. The CDR3 DNA sequence: TGTGCCAGCAGCTTAGGAGGCCTAGCCTACAATGAGCAGTTCTTC. Its translation: CASSLGGLAYNEQFF.

The sample holds a few counts of this clone. The J gene is TRBJ1-2, the V gene TRBV29-1; weak D call: TRBD1 (6 bases). Germline assignment: CDR1 SQVTM and CDR2 ANQGSEA. This CDR3 region has 14 residues. The V end was cut by 6 bases, the J end by 2 bases, with 16 bases between. The chain's CDR3 is CSVSGDPRNYGYTF. The DNA of the CDR3 is TGCAGCGTATCAGGGGACCCGCGGAACTATGGCTACACCTTC.

This sequence joins TRBV29-1 and TRBJ2-7, with TRBD1 matching over 8 bases. The CDR3 has 14 amino acids. The germline V gene encodes CDR1 SQVTM and CDR2 ANQGSEA. Trimming cost V 5 bases and J 5 bases; bases outside gene matches: 11. The CDR3 is CSVPIGPGGDEQYF. Here the CDR3 DNA reads TGCAGCGTTCCTATAGGGCCAGGGGGCGACGAGCAGTACTTC.

The chain joins TRBV19 to TRBJ1-6; TRBD1 might be the D (6 bases). The length of the CDR3 is 15 residues. The V gene's germline CDR1 is LNHDA and CDR2 SQIVND (reference sequence). Trimming took off 7 bases at V and 5 bases at J, with 15 bases between the two ends. DNA for the CDR3: TGTGCCAGTACAAAAAACAGGGCTGATAATTCACCCCTCCACTTT. This sequence encodes CASTKNRADNSPLHF. Full variable domain (outside the CDR3, taken from reference TRBV19 and TRBJ1-6): DGGITQSPKYLFRKEGQNVTLSCEQNLNHDAMYWYRQDPGQGLRLIYYSQIVNDFQKGDIAEGYSVSREKKESFPLTVTSAQKNPTAFYLCASTKNRADNSPLHFGNGTRLTVT.

CDR3 bases: TGTGCCATCAGTGGATTGGAGGGAGGGATGGCTGGGGCCAACGTCCTGACTTTC. Its protein product is CAISGLEGGMAGANVLTF. V usage is TRBV10-3 and J usage is TRBJ2-6; 7 bases line up with TRBD2. Germline CDR1 is ENHRY and CDR2 is SYGVKD. V lost 4 bases, J lost 2 bases, and 11 bases stayed unmatched. The CDR3 loop spans 18 amino acids.

The table lists this clone with a few counts. J is TRBJ1-5 and V is TRBV23-1; TRBD1 agrees at 8 bases. TRBV23-1 is annotated as an ORF whose role is uncertain. The CDR3 runs to 15 residues. Unmatched junction bases numbered 4, after V lost 6 bases and J lost 0 bases. The CDR3 loop is CASRNRGSSNQPQHF. CDR3 nucleotide sequence: TGCGCCAGCAGGAACAGGGGGAGTAGCAATCAGCCCCAGCATTTT.

The V gene is TRBV3-1 (or the pseudogene TRBV3-2), the J gene TRBJ2-7; D is undetermined. This CDR3 spans 12 amino acids. Trimming stripped 5 bases from V and 7 bases from J, with 12 bases between. Germline V gives CDR1 LGHDT, CDR2 YNNKEL (reference sequence). CDR3 DNA sequence: TGTGCCAGCAGCACCCGCCTAAGGGAGCAGTACTTC. As protein: CASSTRLREQYF.